This entry lists 22 T cell receptor beta chains sequenced from one sample in a study of cytomegalovirus exposure and HLA in healthy donors. In the PCR, 60 Vbeta and 13 Jbeta primers were used. Only in-frame clones appear in the TCRdb table, and some are missing; sequencing was by immunoSEQ multiplex PCR. The sample lists some 170,000 clones; 77% were seen once. Specimen: PBMCs. Receptors originate from a woman aged 30 to 39 in good health and CMV-seronegative.

The chain employs TRBV5-1 and TRBJ1-4; 9 positions match TRBD1. Losses at the gene ends were 0 bases for V and 5 bases for J; bases not matched to a gene: 8. The length of the CDR3 is 17 residues. The germline V gene encodes CDR1 SGHRS and CDR2 YFSETQ. The CDR3 DNA is TGCGCCAGCAGCTTGGTCCCCCCAGGACAGGGGAATGAAAAACTGTTTTTT. Translated, it gives CASSLVPPGQGNEKLFF.

The rearrangement uses TRBV7-3 and TRBJ2-2; 7 bases are shared with TRBD1. The germline CDR1 and CDR2 sequences are SGHTA and FQGTGA. Trimming removed 5 bases from V and 2 bases from J; junction bases left unmatched: 11. CDR3 length: 17 residues. CDR3 region: CASSPQLRDRNTGELFF. CDR3 coding DNA: TGTGCCAGCAGCCCACAGCTCCGGGACAGAAACACCGGGGAGCTGTTTTTT.

This chain connects TRBV5-4 to TRBJ1-3; D may be TRBD1 (6 bases). The CDR3 is 14 amino acids. The V end lost 4 bases, the J end lost 2 bases, and 10 bases lay between the germline ends. The germline CDR1 and CDR2 sequences are SGHNT and YYREEE (reference sequence). The CDR3 loop reads CASSPGQPGNTIYF. For the CDR3, the DNA is TGTGCCAGCAGCCCCGGACAGCCTGGAAACACCATATATTTT.

The chain is built from TRBV27 and TRBJ2-7; D unresolved. The length of the CDR3 is 13 residues. Per germline, CDR1 MNHEY and CDR2 SMNVEV (reference sequence). Trimming took 3 bases from V and 4 from J, leaving 10 bases between them. The CDR3 DNA is TGTGCCAGCAGTTTTAACACCCGATACGAGCAGTACTTC. Translated: CASSFNTRYEQYF.

The chain recombines TRBV7-6 with TRBJ1-1; possible D gene TRBD1, 6 bases. CDR3 size: 15 residues. The germline V and J ends were trimmed by 2 bases and 2 bases, with 12 bases remaining between them. Germline lookup yields CDR1 SGHVS and CDR2 FNYEAQ. The CDR3: CASSLLAGENTEAFF. In nucleotides, the CDR3 is TGTGCCAGCAGCTTACTAGCAGGGGAAAACACTGAAGCTTTCTTT. The full variable domain, in which reference TRBV7-6 and TRBJ1-1 provide the parts outside the CDR3, is GAGVSQSPRYKVTKRGQDVALRCDPISGHVSLYWYRQALGQGPEFLTYFNYEAQQDKSGLPNDRFSAERPEGSISTLTIQRTEQRDSAMYRCASSLLAGENTEAFFGQGTRLTVV.

The chain carries TRBV5-1 and TRBJ2-1; tentatively, D is TRBD2 (6 bases). Looked up from germline, CDR1 is SGHRS and CDR2 is YFSETQ. CDR3 length equals 14 residues. The germline V and J ends were trimmed by 0 bases and 9 bases, with 13 bases remaining between them. The CDR3: CASSLDLAIGEQFF. The CDR3 DNA follows: TGCGCCAGCAGCTTGGACCTAGCGATCGGTGAGCAGTTCTTC.

The chain is built from TRBV5-1 and TRBJ1-1; 7 bases fit TRBD1. The CDR3 spans 15 residues. Germline V gene sequence: CDR1 SGHRS, CDR2 YFSETQ. The ends lost 0 bases at V and 1 base at J; junction bases unmatched: 3. CDR3 region: CASSLVAGGNTEAFF. CDR3 in DNA: TGCGCCAGCAGCTTGGTAGCAGGGGGGAACACTGAAGCTTTCTTT.

This chain connects TRBV7-2 to TRBJ2-3; perhaps TRBD1 as D (5 bases). Trimming removed 5 bases from V and 4 bases from J, with 19 bases in between. The CDR3 runs to 16 residues. Per germline, CDR1 SGHTA and CDR2 FQGNSA. CDR3: CASSPQRGIRADTQYF. The CDR3 nucleotides are TGTGCCAGCAGCCCCCAAAGGGGAATAAGGGCAGATACGCAGTATTTT.

This clone was counted a single time. Written as DNA, the CDR3 is TGTGCCAGCGGAACGGGGGGCGGGGAGACCCAGTACTTC. Protein sequence: CASGTGGGETQYF. The chain carries TRBV9 and TRBJ2-5; maybe TRBD2 (7 bases). The V end lost 7 bases, the J end lost 5 bases, and 15 bases lay between the germline ends. This CDR3 spans 13 amino acids. Germline CDR1 and CDR2: SGDLS and YYNGEE. The variable domain in full, with the rest retrieved from reference TRBV9 and TRBJ2-5, is DSGVTQTPKHLITATGQRVTLRCSPRSGDLSVYWYQQSLDQGLQFLIQYYNGEERAKGNILERFSAQQFPDLHSELNLSSLELGDSALYFCASGTGGGETQYFGPGTRLLVL.

The rearrangement links TRBV29-1 to TRBJ2-5; D uncertain. The end of the DNA is better explained by TRBJ2-7, so the J call may be wrong. Looked up from germline, CDR1 is SQVTM and CDR2 is ANQGSEA. The CDR3 extends over 14 amino acids. DNA for the CDR3: TGCAGCGTTGAAGATACACTAAGCTCCTACGAGCAGTACTTC. It yields the protein CSVEDTLSSYEQYF.

The rearrangement links TRBV7-3 to TRBJ2-1; 7 bases are a match to TRBD1. There are 15 residues in the CDR3. Germline CDR1 and CDR2: SGHTA and FQGTGA. Unmatched junction bases numbered 10, after V lost 4 bases and J lost 7 bases. CDR3 nucleotide sequence: TGTGCCAGCAGCTCCAGTACTTACAGGGGAAATGAGCAGTTCTTC. This encodes CASSSSTYRGNEQFF.

The chain employs TRBV2 and TRBJ1-2; possibly TRBD1 for D (5 bases). The ends were cut back, 7 bases at V and 3 bases at J, with 15 bases in the middle. Germline values: CDR1 SNHLY, CDR2 FYNNEI. The CDR3 runs 14 residues. This CDR3 is CASTLSQAYYGYTF. CDR3 in DNA: TGTGCCAGCACTCTCTCACAGGCCTACTATGGCTACACCTTC.

In regard to this clone: Other DNA sequences in this specimen translate into the identical CDR3. The chain combines TRBV30 with TRBJ1-2; D is perhaps TRBD1 (5 bases). The V and J ends lost 0 bases and 4 bases respectively, with 6 bases between them. Germline V gene lookup returns CDR1 GTSNPN and CDR2 SVGIG (reference sequence). CDR3 size: 12 residues. The DNA of the CDR3 is TGTGCCTGGAGTGTCGGGGGCTATGGCTACACCTTC. Translating gives CAWSVGGYGYTF.

The chain combines TRBV30 with TRBJ2-2; D gene ambiguous. Germline V CDR1 and CDR2: GTSNPN, SVGIG (reference sequence). The CDR3 sequence is 15 residues long. Trimming cost V 2 bases and J 0 bases, with 10 bases left between them. The CDR3, as DNA: TGTGCCTGGAGTAGGATCAGCGCGAACACCGGGGAGCTGTTTTTT. Translated: CAWSRISANTGELFF. The whole variable domain, filled in from reference TRBV30 and TRBJ2-2, reads SQTIHQWPATLVQPVGSPLSLECTVEGTSNPNLYWYRQAAGRGLQLLFYSVGIGQISSEVPQNLSASRPQDRQFILSSKKLLLSDSGFYLCAWSRISANTGELFFGEGSRLTVL.

This sequence joins TRBV9 and TRBJ1-2; no clear D gene. V dropped 4 bases and J dropped 5 bases, with 15 bases sitting between them. The CDR3 runs 14 residues. Germline V CDR1 and CDR2: SGDLS, YYNGEE. CDR3 amino acids: CASSPTRRGYGYTF. DNA of the CDR3: TGTGCCAGCAGCCCCACCCGCCGGGGATATGGCTACACCTTC. Filled out from reference TRBV9 and TRBJ1-2, the complete variable domain reads DSGVTQTPKHLITATGQRVTLRCSPRSGDLSVYWYQQSLDQGLQFLIQYYNGEERAKGNILERFSAQQFPDLHSELNLSSLELGDSALYFCASSPTRRGYGYTFGSGTRLTVV.

Only one count was recorded for this clone. The CDR3 reads CASSFLGRGDAGNTIYF. CDR3 sequence (DNA): TGTGCCAGCAGCTTCCTTGGCAGGGGGGATGCTGGAAACACCATATATTTT. V usage is TRBV7-3 and J usage is TRBJ1-3, with 7 bases aligning to TRBD1. Germline CDR1 SGHTA, CDR2 FQGTGA. Trimming removed 3 bases from V and 2 bases from J; junction bases left unmatched: 10. This CDR3 has 17 residues.

This clone was found once. V and J are TRBV6-5 and TRBJ2-7; TRBD1 agrees at 10 bases. V trimming: 2 bases; J trimming: 4 bases; junction bases outside the gene matches: 5. This CDR3 has 15 residues. CDR1 is MNHEY, CDR2 SVGAGI, per germline. The CDR3 is CASSYRGTGAYEQYF. The CDR3 DNA reads as TGTGCCAGCAGTTACCGTGGGACAGGGGCTTACGAGCAGTACTTC.

The J gene is TRBJ2-2, the V gene TRBV7-9; a weak D match, TRBD1 (6 bases). Deletions cut 7 bases from V and 6 bases from J, with 6 bases between. Per germline, CDR1 SEHNR and CDR2 FQNEAQ (reference sequence). This CDR3 has 11 residues. CDR3 bases: TGTGCCAGCAAGGGGGCCGGGGAGCTGTTTTTT. It encodes CASKGAGELFF.

The gene calls are TRBV28 and TRBJ1-1; 7 bases line up with TRBD1. V shed 3 bases and J 4 bases; nucleotides not matched to a gene: 11. CDR3 length equals 16 residues. Germline-derived CDR1 and CDR2 are MDHEN and SYDVKM. The CDR3 nucleotides read TGTGCCAGCAGTTTTAATACAGGGGACGGTGGCACTGAAGCTTTCTTT. Translating gives CASSFNTGDGGTEAFF.

V and J are TRBV27 and TRBJ1-5; TRBD1 matches 7 bases. CDR1 and CDR2 from the germline V gene are MNHEY and SMNVEV (reference sequence). The ends lost 6 bases at V and 0 bases at J; junction bases unmatched: 5. The CDR3 covers 15 residues. DNA of the CDR3: TGTGCCAGCAGCCCGGGACAGATTAGCAATCAGCCCCAGCATTTT. Amino acid sequence: CASSPGQISNQPQHF.

The chain is built from TRBV2 and TRBJ1-2, with D maybe TRBD1 (6 bases). Trimming removed 6 bases from V and 10 bases from J, with 18 bases in between. The CDR3 extends over 13 amino acids. Looked up from germline, CDR1 is SNHLY and CDR2 is FYNNEI. CDR3 sequence: CASSGDNSGDYTF. In nucleotides, the CDR3 is TGTGCCAGCAGCGGGGACAATAGTGGGGACTACACCTTC.

To note about this clone: This CDR3 is also generated by other DNA sequences in the sample. This chain connects TRBV7-2 to TRBJ2-2; D not resolved. V lost 11 bases and J lost 3, with 16 bases in between. The CDR3 contains 14 residues. Germline-derived CDR1 and CDR2 are SGHTA and FQGNSA. CDR3 nucleotides: TGTGCCCTTCCCCCCCTCCAGGACACCGGGGAGCTGTTTTTT. It yields the protein CALPPLQDTGELFF.